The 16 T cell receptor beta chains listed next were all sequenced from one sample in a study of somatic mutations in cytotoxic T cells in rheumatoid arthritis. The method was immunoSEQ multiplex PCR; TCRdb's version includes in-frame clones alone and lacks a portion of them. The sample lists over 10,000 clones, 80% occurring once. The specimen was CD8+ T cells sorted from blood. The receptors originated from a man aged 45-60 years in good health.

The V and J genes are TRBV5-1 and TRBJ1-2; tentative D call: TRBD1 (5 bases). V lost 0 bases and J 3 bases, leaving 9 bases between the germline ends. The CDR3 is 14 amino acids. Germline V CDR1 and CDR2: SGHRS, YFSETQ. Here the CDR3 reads CASSLEGAYYGYTF. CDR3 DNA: TGCGCCAGCAGCTTGGAAGGGGCTTACTATGGCTACACCTTC.

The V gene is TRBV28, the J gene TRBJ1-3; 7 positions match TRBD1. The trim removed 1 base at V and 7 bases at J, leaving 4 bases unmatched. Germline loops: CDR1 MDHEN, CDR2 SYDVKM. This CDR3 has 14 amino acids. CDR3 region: CASSLFDRANTIYF. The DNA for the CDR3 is TGTGCCAGCAGTTTATTCGACAGGGCGAACACCATATATTTT.

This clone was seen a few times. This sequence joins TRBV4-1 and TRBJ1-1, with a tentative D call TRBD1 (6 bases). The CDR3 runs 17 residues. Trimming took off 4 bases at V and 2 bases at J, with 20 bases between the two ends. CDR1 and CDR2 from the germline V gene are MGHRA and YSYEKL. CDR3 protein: CASSLQPTTGYNTEAFF. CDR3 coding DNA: TGCGCCAGCAGCCTACAACCCACTACAGGGTATAACACTGAAGCTTTCTTT.

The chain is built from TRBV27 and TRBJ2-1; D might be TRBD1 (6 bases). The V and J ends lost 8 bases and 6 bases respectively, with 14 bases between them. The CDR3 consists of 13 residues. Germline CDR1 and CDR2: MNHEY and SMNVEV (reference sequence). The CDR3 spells CASGEEGGNEQFF. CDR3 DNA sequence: TGTGCCAGCGGTGAGGAAGGGGGCAATGAGCAGTTCTTC.

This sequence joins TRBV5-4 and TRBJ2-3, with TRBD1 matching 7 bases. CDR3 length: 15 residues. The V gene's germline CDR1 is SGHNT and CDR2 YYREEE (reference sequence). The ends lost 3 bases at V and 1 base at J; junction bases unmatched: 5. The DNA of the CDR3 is TGTGCCAGCAGCTACAGGGGAAGGGGCACAGATACGCAGTATTTT. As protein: CASSYRGRGTDTQYF.

The CDR3: CAWGTGALGKLFF. CDR3 coding DNA: TGTGCCTGGGGGACAGGCGCCCTTGGAAAACTGTTTTTT. The V call is TRBV30, the J call TRBJ1-4, with TRBD1 matching over 8 bases. This CDR3 has 13 amino acids. V trimming: 5 bases; J trimming: 10 bases; junction bases outside the gene matches: 9. The germline V gene encodes CDR1 GTSNPN and CDR2 SVGIG (reference sequence).

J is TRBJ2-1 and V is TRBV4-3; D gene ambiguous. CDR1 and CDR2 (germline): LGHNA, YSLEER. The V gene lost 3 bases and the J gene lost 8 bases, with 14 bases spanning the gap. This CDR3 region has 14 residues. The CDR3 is CASSHETRPHEQFF. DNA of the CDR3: TGCGCCAGCAGCCATGAAACCCGGCCCCATGAGCAGTTCTTC.

The CDR3 region has the DNA TGTGCCAGCAGCCCGACAGGGCCTCCCTACGAGCAGTACTTC. Its translation: CASSPTGPPYEQYF. This sequence joins TRBV13 and TRBJ2-7; 7 positions match TRBD1. The CDR3 is made up of 14 amino acids. The germline V gene encodes CDR1 PRHDT and CDR2 FYEKMQ (reference sequence). The V segment lost 5 bases and the J segment 2 bases; nucleotides outside the gene matches: 6.

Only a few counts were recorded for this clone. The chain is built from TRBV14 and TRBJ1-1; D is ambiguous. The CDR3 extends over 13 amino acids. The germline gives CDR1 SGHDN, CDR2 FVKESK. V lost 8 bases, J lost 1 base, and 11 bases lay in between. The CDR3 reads CASGGSANTEAFF. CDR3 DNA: TGTGCCAGCGGAGGGTCAGCGAACACTGAAGCTTTCTTT. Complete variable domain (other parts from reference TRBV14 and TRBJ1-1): EAGVTQFPSHSVIEKGQTVTLRCDPISGHDNLYWYRRVMGKEIKFLLHFVKESKQDESGMPNNRFLAERTGGTYSTLKVQPAELEDSGVYFCASGGSANTEAFFGQGTRLTVV.

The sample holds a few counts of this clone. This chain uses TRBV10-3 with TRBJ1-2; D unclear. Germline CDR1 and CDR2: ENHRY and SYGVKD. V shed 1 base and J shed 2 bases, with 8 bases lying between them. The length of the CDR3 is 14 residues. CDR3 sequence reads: CAISELESNYGYTF. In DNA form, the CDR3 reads TGTGCCATCAGTGAGTTAGAATCGAACTATGGCTACACCTTC.

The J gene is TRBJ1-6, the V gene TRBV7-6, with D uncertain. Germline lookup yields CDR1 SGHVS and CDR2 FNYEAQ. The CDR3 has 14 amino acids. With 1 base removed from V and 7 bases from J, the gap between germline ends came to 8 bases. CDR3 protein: CASSLGRSNSPLHF. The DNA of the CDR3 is TGTGCCAGCAGCTTAGGGAGGTCCAATTCACCCCTCCACTTT.

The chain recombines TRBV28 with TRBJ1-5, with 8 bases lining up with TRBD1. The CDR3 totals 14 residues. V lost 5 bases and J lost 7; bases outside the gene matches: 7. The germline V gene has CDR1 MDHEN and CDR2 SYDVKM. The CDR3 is CASSLGQGTQPQHF. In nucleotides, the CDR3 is TGTGCCAGCAGTCTAGGACAGGGAACGCAGCCCCAGCATTTT. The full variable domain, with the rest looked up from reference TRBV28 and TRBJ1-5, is DVKVTQSSRYLVKRTGEKVFLECVQDMDHENMFWYRQDPGLGLRLIYFSYDVKMKEKGDIPEGYSVSREKKERFSLILESASTNQTSMYLCASSLGQGTQPQHFGDGTRLSIL.

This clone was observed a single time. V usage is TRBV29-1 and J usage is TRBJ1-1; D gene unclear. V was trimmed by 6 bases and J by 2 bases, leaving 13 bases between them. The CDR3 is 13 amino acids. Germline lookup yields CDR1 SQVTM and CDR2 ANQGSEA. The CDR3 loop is CSVGVGANTEAFF. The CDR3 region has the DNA TGCAGCGTGGGTGTCGGTGCTAACACTGAAGCTTTCTTT.

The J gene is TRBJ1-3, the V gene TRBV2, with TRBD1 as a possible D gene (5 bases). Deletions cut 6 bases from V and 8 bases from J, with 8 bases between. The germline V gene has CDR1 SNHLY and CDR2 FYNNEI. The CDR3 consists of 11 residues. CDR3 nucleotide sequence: TGTGCCAGCAGGAGGGGCGACACCATATATTTT. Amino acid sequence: CASRRGDTIYF.

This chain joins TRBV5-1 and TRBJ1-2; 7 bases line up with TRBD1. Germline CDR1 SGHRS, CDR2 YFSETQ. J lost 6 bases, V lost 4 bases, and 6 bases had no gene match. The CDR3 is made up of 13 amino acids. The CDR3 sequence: CASSIGGANGYTF. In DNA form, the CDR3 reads TGCGCCAGCAGCATAGGGGGCGCCAATGGCTACACCTTC.

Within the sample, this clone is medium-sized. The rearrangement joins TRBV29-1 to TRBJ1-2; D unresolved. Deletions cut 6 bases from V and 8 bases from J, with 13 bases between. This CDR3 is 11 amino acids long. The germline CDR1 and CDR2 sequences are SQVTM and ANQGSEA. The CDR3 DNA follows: TGCAGCGTATTGATCGGTGTGGGCTACACCTTC. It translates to CSVLIGVGYTF.